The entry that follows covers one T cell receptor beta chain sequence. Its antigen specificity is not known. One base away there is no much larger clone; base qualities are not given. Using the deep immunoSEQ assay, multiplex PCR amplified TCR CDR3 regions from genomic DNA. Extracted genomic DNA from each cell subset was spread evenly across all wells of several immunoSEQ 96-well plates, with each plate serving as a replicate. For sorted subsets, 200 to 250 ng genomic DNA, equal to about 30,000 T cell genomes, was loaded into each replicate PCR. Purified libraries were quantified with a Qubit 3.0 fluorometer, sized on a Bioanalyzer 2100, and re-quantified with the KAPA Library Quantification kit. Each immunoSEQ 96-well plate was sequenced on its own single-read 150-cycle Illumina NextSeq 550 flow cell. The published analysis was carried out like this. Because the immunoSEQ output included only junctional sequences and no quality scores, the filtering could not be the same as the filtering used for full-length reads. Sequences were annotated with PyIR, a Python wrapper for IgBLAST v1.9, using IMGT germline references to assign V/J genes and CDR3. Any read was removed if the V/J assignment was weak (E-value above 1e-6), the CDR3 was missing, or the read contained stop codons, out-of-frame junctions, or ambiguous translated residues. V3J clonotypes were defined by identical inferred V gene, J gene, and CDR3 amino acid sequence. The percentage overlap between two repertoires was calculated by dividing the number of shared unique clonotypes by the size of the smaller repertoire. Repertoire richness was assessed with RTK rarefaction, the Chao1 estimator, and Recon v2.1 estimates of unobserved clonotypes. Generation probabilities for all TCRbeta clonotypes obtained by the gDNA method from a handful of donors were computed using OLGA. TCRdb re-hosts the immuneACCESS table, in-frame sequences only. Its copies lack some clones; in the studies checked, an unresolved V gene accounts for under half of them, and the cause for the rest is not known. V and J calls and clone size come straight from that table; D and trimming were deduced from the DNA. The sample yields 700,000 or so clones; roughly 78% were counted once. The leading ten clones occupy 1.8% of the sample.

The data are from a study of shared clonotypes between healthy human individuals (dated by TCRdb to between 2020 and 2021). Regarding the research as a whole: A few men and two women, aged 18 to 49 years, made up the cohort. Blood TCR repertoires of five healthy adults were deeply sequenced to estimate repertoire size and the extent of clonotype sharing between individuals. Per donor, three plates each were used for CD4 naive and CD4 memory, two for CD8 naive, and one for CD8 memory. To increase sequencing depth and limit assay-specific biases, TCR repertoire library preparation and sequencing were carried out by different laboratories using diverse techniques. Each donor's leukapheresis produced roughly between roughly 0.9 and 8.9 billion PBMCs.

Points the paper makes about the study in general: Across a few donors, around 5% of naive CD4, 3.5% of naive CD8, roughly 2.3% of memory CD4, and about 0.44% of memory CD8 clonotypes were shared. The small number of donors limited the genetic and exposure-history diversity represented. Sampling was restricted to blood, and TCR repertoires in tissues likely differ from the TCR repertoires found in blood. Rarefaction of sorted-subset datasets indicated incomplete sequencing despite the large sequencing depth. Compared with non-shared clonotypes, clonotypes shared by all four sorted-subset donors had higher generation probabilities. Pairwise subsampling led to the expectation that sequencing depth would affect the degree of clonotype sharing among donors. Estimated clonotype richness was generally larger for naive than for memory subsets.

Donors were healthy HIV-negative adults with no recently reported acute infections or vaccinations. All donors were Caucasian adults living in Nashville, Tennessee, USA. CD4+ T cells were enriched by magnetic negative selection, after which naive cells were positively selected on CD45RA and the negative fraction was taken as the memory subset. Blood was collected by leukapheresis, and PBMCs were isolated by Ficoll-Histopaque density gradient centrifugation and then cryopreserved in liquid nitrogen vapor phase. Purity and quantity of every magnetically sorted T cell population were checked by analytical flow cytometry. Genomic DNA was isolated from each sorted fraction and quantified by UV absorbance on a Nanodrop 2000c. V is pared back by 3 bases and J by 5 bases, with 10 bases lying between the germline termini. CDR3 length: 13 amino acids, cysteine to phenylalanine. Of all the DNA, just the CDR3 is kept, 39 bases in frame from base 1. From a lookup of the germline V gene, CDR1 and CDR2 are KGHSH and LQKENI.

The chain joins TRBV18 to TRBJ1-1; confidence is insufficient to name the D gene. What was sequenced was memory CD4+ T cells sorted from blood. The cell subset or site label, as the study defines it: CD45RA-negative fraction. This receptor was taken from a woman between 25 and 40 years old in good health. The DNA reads TGTGCCAGCTCACCGCCGGTCTCGACTGAAGCTTTCTTT. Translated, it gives CASSPPVSTEAFF.